This entry features one T cell receptor (beta chain) sequence. The sample comes from a study of prognosis after radiotherapy for stage I lung cancer. Template was genomic DNA; TCR beta CDR3 amplified in two multiplex PCR rounds. First-round PCR amplification was performed with primers specific to each TRBV and TRBJ gene. One entry per CDR3 protein, called by TCRdb with MiXCR from the multiplex PCR reads. This table holds around 20,000 distinct CDR3 sequences, 45% to 70% found once. CDR1 ENHRY and CDR2 SYGVKD come from the germline V gene. The V end lost 10 bases, the J end lost 0 bases, and 13 bases lay between the germline ends. This CDR3 spans 14 amino acids.

The source is a donor at least 50 years old with non-small cell lung cancer. The rearrangement joins TRBV10-3 to TRBJ1-3; TRBD1 might be the D (5 bases). The source material was PBMCs, sampled before or after stereotactic body radiation therapy (not recorded which). CDR3 nucleotides: TGTGCCACGGGGACGGGAGACTCTGGAAACACCATATATTTT. Translated, it gives CATGTGDSGNTIYF.